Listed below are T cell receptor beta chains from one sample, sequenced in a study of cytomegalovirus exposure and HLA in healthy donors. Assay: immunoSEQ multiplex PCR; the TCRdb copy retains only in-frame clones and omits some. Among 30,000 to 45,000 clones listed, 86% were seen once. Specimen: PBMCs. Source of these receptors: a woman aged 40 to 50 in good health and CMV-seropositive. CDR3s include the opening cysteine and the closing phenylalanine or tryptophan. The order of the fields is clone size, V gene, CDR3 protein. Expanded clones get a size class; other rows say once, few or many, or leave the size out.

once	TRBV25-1	CASGERNEQFF
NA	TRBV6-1	CASSEPGTGANSPLHF
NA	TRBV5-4	CASSLGASSYNSPLHF
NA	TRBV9	CASAPRQGAGNTGELFF
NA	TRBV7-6	CASSLGWTGAEKLFF
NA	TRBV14	CASSPRTGGGHEKLFF
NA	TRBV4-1	CASSAGQGAQEQYF
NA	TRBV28	CASSPGGGPTYEQYF
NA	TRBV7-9	CASSPWGTKMNTEAFF
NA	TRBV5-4	CASSSRDRESYGYTF
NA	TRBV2	CASSEYEGSGNTIYF
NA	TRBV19	CASSMWGGTDTQYF
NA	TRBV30	CASRPRGHYEQYF
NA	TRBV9	CASSVRAGYGYTF
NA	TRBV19	CASSPNPTGGPEAFF
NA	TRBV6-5	CASSGRINEQYF
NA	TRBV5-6	CASSLKGVGYGYTF
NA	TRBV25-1	CASSRSTGEKLFF
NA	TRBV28	CASSLGGAGEKLFF
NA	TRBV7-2	CASSLHLGGEGVEAFF
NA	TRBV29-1	CSVEERDRAYNEQFF
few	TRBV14	CASSQSGLARETQYF
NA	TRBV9	CASSVGGVGTIAGELFF
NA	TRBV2	CASSALLQETQYF
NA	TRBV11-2	CASRLTTGASYGYTF
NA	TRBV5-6	CASSLGQGRDEQYF
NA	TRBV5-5	CASLIRESSYNEQFF
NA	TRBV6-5	CASSSQGGQPQHF
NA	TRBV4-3	CASSQDLGGNGANEKLFF
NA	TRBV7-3	CASSLNGGGAVTEAFF
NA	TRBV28	CASRSTSGGLNFYEQYF
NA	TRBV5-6	CASSRRASSYEQYF
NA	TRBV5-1	CASSGLERETQYF
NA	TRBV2	CASSKKTSGGPGDTQYF
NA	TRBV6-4	CASSPGQGNSPLHF
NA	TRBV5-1	CASSLRTGDTQYF
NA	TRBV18	CASSDQTSGGPGTQYF
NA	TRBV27	CASSPTGANYGYTF
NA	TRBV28	CASSPLAAIYNEQFF
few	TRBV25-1	CASSARTSGVYEQYF
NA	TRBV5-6	CASSPPTGWEGYTF
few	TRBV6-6	CASSYASGSYEQYF
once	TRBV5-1	CASSLSSATNEKLFF
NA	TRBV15	CATSRDVEVSNQPQHF
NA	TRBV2	CAGKGQGGYGYTF
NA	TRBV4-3	CASSQGGPSYEQYF